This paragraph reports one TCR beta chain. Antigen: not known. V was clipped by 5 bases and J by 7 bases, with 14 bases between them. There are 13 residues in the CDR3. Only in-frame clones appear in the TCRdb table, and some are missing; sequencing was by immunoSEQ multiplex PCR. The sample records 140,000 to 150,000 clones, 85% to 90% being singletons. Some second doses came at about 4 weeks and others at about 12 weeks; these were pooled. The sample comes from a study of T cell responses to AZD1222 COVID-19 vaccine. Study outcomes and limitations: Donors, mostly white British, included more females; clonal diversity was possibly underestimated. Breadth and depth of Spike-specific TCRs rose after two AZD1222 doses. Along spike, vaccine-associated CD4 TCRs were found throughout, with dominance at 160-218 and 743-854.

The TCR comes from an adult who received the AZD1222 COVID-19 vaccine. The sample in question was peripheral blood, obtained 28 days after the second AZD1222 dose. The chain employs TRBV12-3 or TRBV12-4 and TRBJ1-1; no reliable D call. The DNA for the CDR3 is TGTGCCAGCAGTCTCGTCCAAGGAGTTGAAGCTTTCTTT. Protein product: CASSLVQGVEAFF.